Listed here is a single TCR beta chain. Sample-barcoded 5' priming and a J-beta primer mix drove a second PCR of roughly 6 to 12 cycles. TCRdb re-derived calls from the 5' RACE reads in MiXCR, one entry per CDR3 protein. The profile shows about 1.6 million distinct CDR3 sequences, 34% of them singletons. These data are taken from a study of blood T cells in healthy people across ages. Study-level information: Capture via template switching afforded approximately one barcoded beta molecule per two T cells.

Staff drew roughly 10 milliliters of peripheral blood from each donor. Sequencing used blood. The TCR was taken from a woman aged 30 to 39 in good health.

Here the CDR3 reads CASSKPLGRNSGASVLTF. As DNA, the CDR3 is TGTGCCAGCAGCAAACCCCTCGGGAGGAACTCTGGGGCCAGCGTCCTGACTTTC. V gene TRBV21-1 combines with J gene TRBJ2-6; the DNA was not used to check the table's D call, TRBD2. TRBV21-1 is termed a pseudogene. The CDR3 covers 18 residues.